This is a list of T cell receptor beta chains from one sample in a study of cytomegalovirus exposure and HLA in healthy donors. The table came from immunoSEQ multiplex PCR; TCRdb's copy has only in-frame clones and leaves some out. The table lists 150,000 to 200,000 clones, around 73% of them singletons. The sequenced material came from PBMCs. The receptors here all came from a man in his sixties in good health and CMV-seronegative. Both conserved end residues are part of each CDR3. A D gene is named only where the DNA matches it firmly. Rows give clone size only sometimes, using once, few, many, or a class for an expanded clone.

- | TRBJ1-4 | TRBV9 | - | TGTGCCAGCACCGAGGGTTTAACTAATGAAAAACTGTTTTTT | CASTEGLTNEKLFF
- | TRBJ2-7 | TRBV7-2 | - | TGTGCCAGCAGCCGAGATTCAGGGGCATACGAGCAGCACTTC | CASSRDSGAYEQHF
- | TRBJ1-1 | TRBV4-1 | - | TGCGCCAGCAGCGTGAAGACCTCCGGGGGAGCTTTCTTT | CASSVKTSGGAFF
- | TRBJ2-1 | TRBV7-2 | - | TGTGCCAGCAGCTTAGGAGGGAGCGTCTACAATGAGCAGTTCTTC | CASSLGGSVYNEQFF
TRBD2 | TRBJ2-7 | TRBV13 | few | TGTGCCAGCAGCCCCCGGCCTAGCGGGACTCTGTACTTC | CASSPRPSGTLYF
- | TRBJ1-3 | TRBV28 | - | TGTGCCAGCATCCAGGGCGCGGGAGGAAACACCATATATTTT | CASIQGAGGNTIYF
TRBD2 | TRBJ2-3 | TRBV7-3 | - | TGTGCCAGCAGCTTAACTAGCGGGCGCACAGATACGCAGTATTTT | CASSLTSGRTDTQYF
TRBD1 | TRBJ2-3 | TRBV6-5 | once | TGTGCCAGCAGGGCCGGGACAGGGATCACAGATACGCAGTATTTT | CASRAGTGITDTQYF
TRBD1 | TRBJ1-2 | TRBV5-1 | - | TGCGCCAGCAGCACGACAGGGGACTCCGGAGGCTACACCTTC | CASSTTGDSGGYTF
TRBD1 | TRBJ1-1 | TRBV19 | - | TGTGCCAGTAGTATAGATCTTCAGGGGGCGCTGGACACTGAAGCTTTCTTT | CASSIDLQGALDTEAFF
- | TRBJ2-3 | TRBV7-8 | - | TGTGCCAGCAGCTTAGCTCTGGGGAGGACAGATACGCAGTATTTT | CASSLALGRTDTQYF
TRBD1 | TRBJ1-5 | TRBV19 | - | TGTGCCAGTAGTTACGGACAGGAGAGTAATCAGCCCCAGCATTTT | CASSYGQESNQPQHF
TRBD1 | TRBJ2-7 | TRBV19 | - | TGTGCCAGTAACTCCGGGACAGGGAACTCCTACGAGCAGTACTTC | CASNSGTGNSYEQYF
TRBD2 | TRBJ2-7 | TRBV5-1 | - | TGCGCCAGCAGCTTGGGACTAGCGGGAGCCACCTACGAGCAGTACTTC | CASSLGLAGATYEQYF
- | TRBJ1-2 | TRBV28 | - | TGTGCCAGCAGTGGCACGGGGTATGGCTACCCCTTC | CASSGTGYGYPF
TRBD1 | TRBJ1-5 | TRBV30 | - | TGTGCCTGGAGTGCAGGGGGCGGCCAGCCCCAGCATTTT | CAWSAGGGQPQHF
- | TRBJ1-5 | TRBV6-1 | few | TGTGCCAGCAGTGGGACACTTAATCAGCCCCAGCATTTT | CASSGTLNQPQHF
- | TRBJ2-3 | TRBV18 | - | TGTGCCAGCTCACCACCGATAGGCACAGATACGCAGTATTTT | CASSPPIGTDTQYF
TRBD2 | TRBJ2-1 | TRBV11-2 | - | TGTGCCAGCAGCCTCGGGACTAACAATGAGCAGTTCTTC | CASSLGTNNEQFF
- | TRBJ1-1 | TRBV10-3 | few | TGTGCCATCAGCGGACAGCAGAACACTGAAGCTTTCTTT | CAISGQQNTEAFF
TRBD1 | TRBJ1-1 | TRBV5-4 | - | TGTGCCAGCAGCTTGATTGGACAGGGAGGAACTGAAGCTTTCTTT | CASSLIGQGGTEAFF
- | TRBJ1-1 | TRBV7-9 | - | TGTGCCGGCCCGGGAAGAGATAAGGTGAACACTGAAGCTTTCTTT | CAGPGRDKVNTEAFF
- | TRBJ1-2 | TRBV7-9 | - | TGTGCCAGCAGCTTAGAGGGGTTTGGCTACACCTTC | CASSLEGFGYTF
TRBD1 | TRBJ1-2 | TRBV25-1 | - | TGTGCCAGCAGTACAGGGACAGGGGGCTACACCTTC | CASSTGTGGYTF
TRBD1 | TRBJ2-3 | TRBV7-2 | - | TGTGCCAGCAGCTCCTCGGACAGGGGGATCACAGATACGCAGTATTTT | CASSSSDRGITDTQYF
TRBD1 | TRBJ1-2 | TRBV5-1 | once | TGCGCCAGCAGCGGGGGGGACAGGGGGCACTATGGCTACACCTTC | CASSGGDRGHYGYTF
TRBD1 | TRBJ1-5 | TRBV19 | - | TGTGCCAGTAGGCGACAGGGGGAGGGTCAGCCCCAGCATTTT | CASRRQGEGQPQHF
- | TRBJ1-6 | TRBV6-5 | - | TGTGCCAGCAGAAACAGGCCCGATGTTTATTCACCCCTCCACTTT | CASRNRPDVYSPLHF
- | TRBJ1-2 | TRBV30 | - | TGTGCCTGGGGGGGAGGAGGGAGGGCCAACTATGGCTACACCTTC | CAWGGGGRANYGYTF
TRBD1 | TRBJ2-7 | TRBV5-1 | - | TGCGCCAGCAGCCATCGACAGGGATCCTACGAGCAGTACTTC | CASSHRQGSYEQYF
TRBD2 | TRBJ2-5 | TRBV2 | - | TGTGCCAGCAGTGCTAGCGGGGGCCCGCAAGAGACCCAGTACTTC | CASSASGGPQETQYF
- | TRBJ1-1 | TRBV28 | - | TGTGCCAGCAGTTTGCCTGACAGACTGAACCCTGAAGCTTTCTTT | CASSLPDRLNPEAFF
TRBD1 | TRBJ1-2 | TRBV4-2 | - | TGTGCCAGCAGCCCCTCCGGCACAGGGGGCACGGGCTACACCTTC | CASSPSGTGGTGYTF
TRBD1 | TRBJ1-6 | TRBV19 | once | TGTGCCAGTAGTTCGGTTCAGGGGGCGAATTATTCACCCCTCCACTTT | CASSSVQGANYSPLHF
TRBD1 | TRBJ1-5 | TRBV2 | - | TGTGCCAGCAGTGCCAGGGGGCTGGGCAATCAGCCCCAGCATTTT | CASSARGLGNQPQHF
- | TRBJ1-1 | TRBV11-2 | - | TGTGCCAGCAGCCTAGACAGGAACACTGAAGCTTTCTTT | CASSLDRNTEAFF
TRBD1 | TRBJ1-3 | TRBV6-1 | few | TGTGCCAGCACACCAGGGGGTGGAAACACCATATATTTT | CASTPGGGNTIYF
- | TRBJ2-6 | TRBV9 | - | TGTGCCAGCAGCGTTTACTCTGGGGCCAACGTCCTGACTTTC | CASSVYSGANVLTF
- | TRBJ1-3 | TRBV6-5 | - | TGTGCCAGCAGCCAGGGGTTCTCTGGAAACACCATATATTTT | CASSQGFSGNTIYF
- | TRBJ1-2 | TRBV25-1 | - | TGTGCCAGCAGTGAAACAGAGGAGGTCTATGGCTACACCTTC | CASSETEEVYGYTF
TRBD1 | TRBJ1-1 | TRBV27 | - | TGTGCCAGCACTCTAAGACAGGGCTCCACTGAAGCTTTCTTT | CASTLRQGSTEAFF
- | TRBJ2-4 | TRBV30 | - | TGTGCCTGGAGAGGGCTGGAACTAGGCATTCAGTACTTC | CAWRGLELGIQYF
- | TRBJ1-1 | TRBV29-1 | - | TGCAGCGCCACCGGACTTAACACTGAAGCTTTCTTT | CSATGLNTEAFF
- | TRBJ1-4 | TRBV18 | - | TGTGCCAGCTCACCGCGGGGGGCCGCTAATGAAAAACTGTTTTTT | CASSPRGAANEKLFF
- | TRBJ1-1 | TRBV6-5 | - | TGTGCCAGCAGTCCGCCCGGTACCCGTGAAGCTTTCTTT | CASSPPGTREAFF
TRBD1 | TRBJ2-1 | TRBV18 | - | TGTGCCAGCTCACCGGGACAGGGGGCGATCAATGAGCAGTTCTTC | CASSPGQGAINEQFF
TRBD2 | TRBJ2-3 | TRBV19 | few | TGTGCCAGTACCCCGGATCGGGAGGTTACAGATACGCAGTATTTT | CASTPDREVTDTQYF
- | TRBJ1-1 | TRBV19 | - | TGTGCCAGTAGTATCTCAGTGAACACTGAAGCTTTCTTT | CASSISVNTEAFF
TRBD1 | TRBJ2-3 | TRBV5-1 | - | TGCGCCAGCAGCATACAGGGGGGATCTAGCACAGATACGCAGTATTTT | CASSIQGGSSTDTQYF
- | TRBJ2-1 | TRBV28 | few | TGTGCCAGCAGTTTTTCAGAAAATGAGCAGTTCTTC | CASSFSENEQFF
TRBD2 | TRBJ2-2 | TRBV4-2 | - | TGTGCCAGCAGCCAAGTCGGCGGGGGGCGAAACACCGGGGAGCTGTTTTTT | CASSQVGGGRNTGELFF
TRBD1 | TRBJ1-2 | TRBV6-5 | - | TGTGCCAGCAGTTACTCGGGACAGGGCGCATTCTACGGCTACACCTTC | CASSYSGQGAFYGYTF
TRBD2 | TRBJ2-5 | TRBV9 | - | TGTGCCAGCAGCGTAGGGGTGGGGGGGGAGACCCAGTACTTC | CASSVGVGGETQYF
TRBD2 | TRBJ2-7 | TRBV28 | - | TGTGCCAGCAGAATTACTAGCGGCGCCTACGAGCAGTACTTC | CASRITSGAYEQYF
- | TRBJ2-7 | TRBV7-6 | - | TGTGCCAGCAGCTTAGTCGGGTCCTATGCCTACGAGCAGTACTTC | CASSLVGSYAYEQYF
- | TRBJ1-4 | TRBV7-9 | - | TGTGCCAGCAGTCTGCAGGGGTTTAATGAAAAACTGTTTTTT | CASSLQGFNEKLFF
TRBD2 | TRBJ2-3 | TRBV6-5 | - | TGTGCCAGCAAAACTAGCGGGAGTACAGATACGCAGTATTTT | CASKTSGSTDTQYF
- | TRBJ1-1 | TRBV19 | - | TGTGCCAGTAGTATCGGGCAGGGCGGCACTGAAGCTTTCTTT | CASSIGQGGTEAFF